The T cell receptor beta chain described here comes from a study of identical twins. Overall study findings and caveats: Conclusions leaned on cross-sectional statistical analysis and did not track the same donors over time. Models, which agreed with sharing between unrelated individuals, nonetheless underestimated the out-of-frame TCR alpha sharing seen in monozygotic twins.

In germline, CDR1 is SNHLY, CDR2 FYNNEI. The length of the CDR3 is 15 residues. With V trimmed by 6 bases and J by 6 bases, 11 bases remained unmatched. TCRdb passed the 5' RACE reads through MiXCR, listing each CDR3 protein once. Of a few hundred thousand distinct CDR3 sequences in the sample, over 9.5% were seen once. This clonotype was recorded at least ten times. Its target is not known. The chain carries TRBV2 and TRBJ2-1, with 7 bases matching TRBD2. The clonotype comes from a man aged 45 to 65 in good health. The specimen sequenced was memory T cells sorted from blood. The DNA for the CDR3 is TGTGCCAGCAGAAAAGGGGTAGCGGGCGGCAATGAGCAGTTCTTC. This codes for CASRKGVAGGNEQFF.